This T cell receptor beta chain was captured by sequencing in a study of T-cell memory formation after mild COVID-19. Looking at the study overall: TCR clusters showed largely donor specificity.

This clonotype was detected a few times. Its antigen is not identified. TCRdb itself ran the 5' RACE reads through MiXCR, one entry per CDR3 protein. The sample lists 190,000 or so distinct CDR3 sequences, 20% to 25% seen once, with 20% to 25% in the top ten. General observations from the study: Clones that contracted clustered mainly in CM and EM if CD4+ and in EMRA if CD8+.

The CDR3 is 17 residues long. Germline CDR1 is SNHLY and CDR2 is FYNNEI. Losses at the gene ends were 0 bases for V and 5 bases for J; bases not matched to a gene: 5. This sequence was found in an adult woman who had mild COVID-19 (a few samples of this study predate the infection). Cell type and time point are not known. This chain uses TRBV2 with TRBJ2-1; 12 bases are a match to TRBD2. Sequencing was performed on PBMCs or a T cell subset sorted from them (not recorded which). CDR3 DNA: TGTGCCAGCAGTGAAGCCGCTAGCGGGGGGGCACACAATGAGCAGTTCTTC. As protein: CASSEAASGGAHNEQFF.